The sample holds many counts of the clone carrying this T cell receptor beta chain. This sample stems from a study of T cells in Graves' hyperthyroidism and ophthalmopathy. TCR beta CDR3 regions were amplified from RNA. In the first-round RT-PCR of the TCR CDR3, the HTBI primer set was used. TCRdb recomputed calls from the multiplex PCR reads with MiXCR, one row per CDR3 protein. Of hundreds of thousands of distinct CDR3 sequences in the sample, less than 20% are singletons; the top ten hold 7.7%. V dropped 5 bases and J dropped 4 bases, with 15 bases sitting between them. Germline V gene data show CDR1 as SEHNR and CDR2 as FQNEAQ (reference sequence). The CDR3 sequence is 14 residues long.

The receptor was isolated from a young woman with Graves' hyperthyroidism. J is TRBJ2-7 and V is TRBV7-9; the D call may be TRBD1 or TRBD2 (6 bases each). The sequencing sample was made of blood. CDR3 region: CASSGPGAIYEQYF. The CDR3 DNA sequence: TGTGCCAGCAGCGGGCCGGGGGCTATTTACGAGCAGTACTTC.